This TCR beta chain is from a study of T-cell memory formation after mild COVID-19. Study background: Clusters were largely donor specific. Findings and caveats of the study: Among CD4+ contracting clones, most were CM and EM, and CD8+ ones EMRA.

As concerns this clonotype: Its antigen remains unknown.

TCRdb recomputed calls from the 5' RACE reads with MiXCR, one row per CDR3 protein. Altogether 290,000 or so distinct CDR3 sequences are present, approximately 19% being singletons, with the ten largest covering roughly 20%. CDR1 is LNHNV, CDR2 YYDKDF, per germline (reference sequence). V lost 1 base, J lost 4 bases, and 6 bases stayed unmatched. The CDR3 is 17 residues long. The sequencing input was PBMCs or a T cell subset sorted from them (not recorded which). This TCR was recovered from a young man who had mild COVID-19 (a few samples of this study predate the infection). Cell type and time point are not known. V and J are TRBV15 and TRBJ2-1, with TRBD2 identical over 11 bases. The chain's CDR3 is CATSRVLLAGGYNEQFF. The CDR3 DNA is TGTGCCACCAGCAGAGTTCTCCTAGCGGGGGGTTACAATGAGCAGTTCTTC.